Sequencing of this T cell receptor (beta chain) was carried out in a study of blood T cell repertoires in COVID-19. About the study: Collection of acute and convalescent COVID-19 samples took place in the United States, Italy and Spain.

CDR1 and CDR2 from the germline V gene are MGHRA and YSYEKL. The CDR3 loop spans 14 amino acids. V was pared by 5 bases and J by 4 bases, with 7 bases of the junction left unmatched. TCRdb's table, derived via immunoSEQ multiplex PCR, lists solely in-frame clones and lacks some. This sample yields 120,000 or so clones, of which about 79% are seen a single time; 3.5% to 5.5% belongs to the top ten. The sequence was obtained from a woman in her seventies with acute or convalescent COVID-19. Sequencing was done on a sample of peripheral blood. The chain carries TRBV4-1 and TRBJ2-5; TRBD1 agrees at 7 bases. CDR3 residues: CASSGRQGPETQYF. The CDR3 nucleotides read TGCGCCAGCAGCGGCCGACAGGGCCCAGAGACCCAGTACTTC.